The clone carrying this T cell receptor beta chain was detected many times. The entry originates in a study of blood T cells in healthy people across ages. A second PCR, run for 7 to 11 cycles, used a sample-barcoded 5' primer plus a J-beta primer mix. MiXCR, applied by TCRdb to the 5' RACE reads, yields one record per CDR3 protein. The table shows around 1.7 million distinct CDR3 sequences, with approximately 30% occurring only once. Every sample had a minimum of 6 million PBMCs isolated. The CDR3 consists of 14 residues. V lost 6 bases and J 2 bases, leaving 14 bases between the germline ends. The V and J genes are TRBV12-3 or TRBV12-4 and TRBJ2-7; maybe TRBD1 (6 bases). This receptor was taken from a woman aged 30 to 39 in good health. The sequenced material came from blood. The CDR3, as DNA: TGTGCCAGCAGACCCTGGACAGAGACCTACGAGCAGTACTTC. Translating gives CASRPWTETYEQYF.